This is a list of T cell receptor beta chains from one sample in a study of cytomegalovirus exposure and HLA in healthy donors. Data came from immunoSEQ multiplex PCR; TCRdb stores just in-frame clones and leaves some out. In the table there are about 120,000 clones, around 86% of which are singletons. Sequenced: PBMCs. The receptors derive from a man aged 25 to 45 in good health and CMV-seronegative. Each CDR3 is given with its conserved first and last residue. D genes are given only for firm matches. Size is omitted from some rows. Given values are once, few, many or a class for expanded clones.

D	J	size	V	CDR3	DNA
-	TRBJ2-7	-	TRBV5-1	CASSAQGPDEQYF	TGCGCCAGCAGCGCACAGGGCCCCGACGAGCAGTACTTC
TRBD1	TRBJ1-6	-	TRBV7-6	CASSLGTGGPSPLHF	TGTGCCAGCAGCTTAGGGACAGGGGGACCTTCACCCCTCCACTTT
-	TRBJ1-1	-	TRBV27	CASSLGTLGEAFF	TGTGCCAGCAGTCTAGGGACATTGGGTGAAGCTTTCTTT
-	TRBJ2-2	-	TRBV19	CASSGRGITGELFF	TGTGCCAGTAGTGGGAGAGGCATCACCGGGGAGCTGTTTTTT
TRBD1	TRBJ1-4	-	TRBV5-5	CASSQDRQGYEKLFF	TGCGCCAGCAGCCAGGACCGACAGGGTTACGAAAAACTGTTTTTT
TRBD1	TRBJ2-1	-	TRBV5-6	CASSSRDRGYNEQFF	TGTGCCAGCAGCTCACGGGACAGGGGCTACAATGAGCAGTTCTTC
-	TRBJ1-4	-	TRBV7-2	CASSLRQGDEKLFF	TGTGCCAGCAGCTTACGGCAGGGTGATGAAAAACTGTTTTTT
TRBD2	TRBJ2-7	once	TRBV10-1	CASSDPGLSYEQYF	TGCGCCAGCAGTGATCCGGGACTATCCTACGAGCAGTACTTC
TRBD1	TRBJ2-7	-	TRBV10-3	CAISERTGIYEQYF	TGTGCCATCAGTGAGAGGACAGGGATTTACGAGCAGTACTTC
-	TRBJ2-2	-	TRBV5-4	CASSLGPTRGELFF	TGTGCCAGCAGCTTAGGGCCAACTAGAGGGGAGCTGTTTTTT
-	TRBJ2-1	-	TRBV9	CASSVASEQFF	TGTGCCAGCAGCGTAGCTAGTGAGCAGTTCTTC
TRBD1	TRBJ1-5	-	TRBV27	CASSPRGSLLSNQPQHF	TGTGCCAGCAGCCCCAGGGGGAGCTTATTGAGCAATCAGCCCCAGCATTTT
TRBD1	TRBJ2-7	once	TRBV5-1	CASSASGTGLLEQYF	TGCGCCAGCAGTGCCTCCGGGACAGGCTTACTCGAGCAGTACTTC
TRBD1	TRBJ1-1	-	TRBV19	CATRGTAFGPDTEAFF	TGTGCCACCAGGGGGACAGCCTTCGGGCCGGACACTGAAGCTTTCTTT
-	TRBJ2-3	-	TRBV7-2	CASSRAPGLDGNTQYF	TGTGCCAGCAGCCGCGCCCCGGGACTCGACGGAAATACGCAGTATTTT
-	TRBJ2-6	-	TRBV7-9	CAVGELSGANVLTF	TGTGCGGTTGGAGAGCTCTCTGGGGCCAACGTCCTGACTTTC
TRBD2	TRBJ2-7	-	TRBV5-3	CARSLKGAALAVYEQYF	TGTGCCAGAAGCTTGAAAGGGGCGGCACTAGCGGTGTACGAGCAGTACTTC
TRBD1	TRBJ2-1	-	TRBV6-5	CASSQRTGRNEQFF	TGTGCCAGCAGCCAAAGGACAGGGAGAAATGAGCAGTTCTTC
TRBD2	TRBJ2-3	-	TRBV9	CASSPVMSGGTDTQYF	TGTGCCAGCAGCCCCGTAATGAGCGGGGGCACAGATACGCAGTATTTT
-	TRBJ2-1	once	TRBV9	CASSVVGVGGEQFF	TGTGCCAGCAGCGTAGTAGGGGTGGGTGGTGAGCAGTTCTTC
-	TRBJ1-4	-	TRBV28	CASSFVGRGNEKLFF	TGTGCCAGCAGTTTCGTCGGCAGGGGTAATGAAAAACTGTTTTTT
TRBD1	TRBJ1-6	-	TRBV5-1	CASSFYDRVSYNSPLHF	TGCGCCAGCAGCTTTTACGACAGGGTCTCCTATAATTCACCCCTCCACTTT
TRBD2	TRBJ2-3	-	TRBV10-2	CASSVTTGLAVTDTQYF	TGCGCCAGCAGTGTGACCACGGGACTAGCGGTAACAGATACGCAGTATTTT
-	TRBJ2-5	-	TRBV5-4	CASSLTETQYF	TGTGCCAGCAGCCTAACAGAGACCCAGTACTTC
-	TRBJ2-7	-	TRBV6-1	CASRPRLDTYEQYF	TGTGCCAGCAGACCCAGACTGGATACCTACGAGCAGTACTTC
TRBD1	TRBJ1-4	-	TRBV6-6	CASRTGGLDEKLFF	TGTGCCAGCAGAACAGGGGGATTAGATGAAAAACTGTTTTTT
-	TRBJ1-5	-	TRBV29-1	CSVDEGVGQPQHF	TGCAGCGTTGACGAGGGGGTAGGTCAGCCCCAGCATTTT
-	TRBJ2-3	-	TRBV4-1	CASSQEQVSTDTQYF	TGCGCCAGCAGCCAAGAGCAGGTTAGCACAGATACGCAGTATTTT
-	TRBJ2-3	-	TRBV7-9	CASSLPGSDTQYF	TGTGCCAGCAGCCTACCCGGGTCAGATACGCAGTATTTT
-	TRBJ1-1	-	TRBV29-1	CSVSTGMNTEAFF	TGCAGCGTTTCCACAGGGATGAACACTGAAGCTTTCTTT
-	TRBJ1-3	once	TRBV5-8	CASRTQGSRSGNTIYF	TGTGCCAGCAGAACACAGGGATCCCGCTCTGGAAACACCATATATTTT
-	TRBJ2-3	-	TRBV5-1	CASSSDGGWTQYF	TGCGCCAGCAGCTCTGACGGGGGTTGGACGCAGTATTTT
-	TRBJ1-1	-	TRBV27	CASRSRGISNTEAFF	TGTGCCAGCCGTTCCCGGGGTATCTCGAACACTGAAGCTTTCTTT
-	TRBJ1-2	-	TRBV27	CASSLGGRYGYTF	TGTGCCAGCAGTTTAGGGGGCCGCTATGGCTACACCTTC
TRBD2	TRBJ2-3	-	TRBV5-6	CASSFPGLAYTQYF	TGTGCCAGCAGCTTCCCGGGACTAGCCTATACGCAGTATTTT
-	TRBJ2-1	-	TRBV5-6	CASSSTLEDSEQFF	TGTGCCAGCAGCTCAACCTTAGAAGACAGTGAGCAGTTCTTC
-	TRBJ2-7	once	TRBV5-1	CASSLALGPEQYF	TGCGCCAGCAGCTTGGCCCTGGGGCCCGAGCAGTACTTC
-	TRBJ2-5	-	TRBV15	CATSRGQQETQYF	TGTGCCACCAGCAGAGGACAGCAAGAGACCCAGTACTTC
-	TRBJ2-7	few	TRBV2	CASSVERYEQYF	TGTGCCAGCAGTGTGGAGCGCTACGAGCAGTACTTC
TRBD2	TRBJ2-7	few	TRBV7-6	CASSLSSGGLGEQYF	TGTGCCAGCAGCTTAAGCTCGGGGGGTTTAGGAGAGCAGTACTTC
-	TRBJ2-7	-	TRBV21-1	CASSKGYSDTRLSYEQYF	TGTGCCAGCAGCAAGGGTTATTCGGACACCCGACTTTCCTACGAGCAGTACTTC
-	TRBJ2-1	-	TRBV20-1	CSALTGTVKFF	TGCAGTGCTCTGACAGGTACGGTGAAGTTCTTC